This T cell receptor beta chain derives from a study of blood T cells in healthy people across ages. Note on this clonotype: As yet, its antigen is unknown. The junction departs from germline at one end; a sequencing error may be responsible.

Primers used in a second PCR of about 6 to 11 cycles were a sample-barcoded 5' primer and a J-beta primer mix. MiXCR, applied by TCRdb to the 5' RACE reads, yields one record per CDR3 protein. The table records roughly 680,000 distinct CDR3 sequences, about 51% of them present only once. Study-wide findings and caveats: Relative to aged donors, long-lived donors carried more naive CD4+ cells and displayed higher diversity. With age, beta diversity per million T cells declined roughly linearly, significantly by around 43.

Specimen: blood. The clonotype originates from a woman of 80 years or more in good health.

CDR3 bases: TGTGCCAGCACTCAAATGGGGACCATGAACTCTGAAGCTTTCTTT. Translated: CASTQMGTMNSEAFF. The gene calls are TRBV7-9 and TRBJ1-1; possible D gene TRBD1, 5 bases. This CDR3 region has 15 residues. Looked up from germline, CDR1 is SEHNR and CDR2 is FQNEAQ (reference sequence).